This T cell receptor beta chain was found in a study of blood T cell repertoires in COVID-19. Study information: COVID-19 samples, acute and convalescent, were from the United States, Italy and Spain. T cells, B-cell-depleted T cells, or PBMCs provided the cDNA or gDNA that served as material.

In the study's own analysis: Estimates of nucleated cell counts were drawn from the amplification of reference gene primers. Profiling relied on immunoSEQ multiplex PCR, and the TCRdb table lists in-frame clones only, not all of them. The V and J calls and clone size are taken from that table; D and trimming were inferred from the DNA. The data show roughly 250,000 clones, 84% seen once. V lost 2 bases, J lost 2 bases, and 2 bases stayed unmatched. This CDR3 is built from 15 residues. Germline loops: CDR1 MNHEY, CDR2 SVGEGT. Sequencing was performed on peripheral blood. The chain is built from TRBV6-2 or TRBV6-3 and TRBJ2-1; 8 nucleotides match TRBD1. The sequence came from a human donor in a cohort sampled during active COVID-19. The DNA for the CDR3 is TGTGCCAGCAGTTACGACAGGGGAGCCTACAATGAGCAGTTCTTC. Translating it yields CASSYDRGAYNEQFF.